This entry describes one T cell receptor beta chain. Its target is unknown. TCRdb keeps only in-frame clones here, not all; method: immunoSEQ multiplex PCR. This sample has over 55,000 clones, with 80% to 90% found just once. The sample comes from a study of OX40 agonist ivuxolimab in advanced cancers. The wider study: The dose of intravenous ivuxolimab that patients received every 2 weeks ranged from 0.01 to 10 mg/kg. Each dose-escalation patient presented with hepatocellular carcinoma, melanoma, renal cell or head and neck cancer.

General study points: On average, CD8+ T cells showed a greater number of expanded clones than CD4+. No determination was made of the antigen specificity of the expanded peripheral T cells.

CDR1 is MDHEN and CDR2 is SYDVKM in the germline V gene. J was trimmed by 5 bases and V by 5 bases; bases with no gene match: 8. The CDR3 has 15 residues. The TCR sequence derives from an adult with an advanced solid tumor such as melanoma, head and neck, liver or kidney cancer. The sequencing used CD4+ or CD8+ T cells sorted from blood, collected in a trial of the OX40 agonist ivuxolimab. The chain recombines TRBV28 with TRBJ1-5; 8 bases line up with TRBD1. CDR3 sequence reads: CASSGTGQGYQPQHF. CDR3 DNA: TGTGCCAGCAGTGGGACTGGACAGGGATATCAGCCCCAGCATTTT.